The 6 T cell receptor beta chains in this list originate from one sample, sequenced in a study of CD8 T cells in Susac syndrome. RNA was extracted with the RNeasy kit, and a quantity of about 0.45 to 1 ug was reverse transcribed using random hexamers. MiXCR, run by TCRdb on the immunoSEQ multiplex PCR reads, gives a single entry per CDR3 protein. The table lists 150,000 to 190,000 distinct CDR3 sequences, about 95% of them singletons, with 0.16% in the top ten. Source material: CD4+ T cells from PBMCs. These receptor sequences come from a human donor with Susac syndrome.

The rearrangement uses TRBV7-2 and TRBJ1-2, with D possibly matching TRBD1 (6 bases). Germline V gives CDR1 SGHTA, CDR2 FQGNSA. CDR3 length: 18 residues. V dropped 3 bases and J dropped 2 bases, with 22 bases sitting between them. The CDR3 bases are TGTGCCAGCAGCTTCGATCCCCGCGGGGGCGTAGGAAACTATGGCTACACCTTC. It is translated as CASSFDPRGGVGNYGYTF. The full variable domain, in which reference TRBV7-2 and TRBJ1-2 provide the parts outside the CDR3, is GAGVSQSPSNKVTEKGKDVELRCDPISGHTALYWYRQSLGQGLEFLIYFQGNSAPDKSGLPSDRFSAERTGGSVSTLTIQRTQQEDSAVYLCASSFDPRGGVGNYGYTFGSGTRLTVV.

The rearrangement joins TRBV6-1 to TRBJ2-7; D is possibly TRBD2 (6 bases). Trimming took 6 bases from V and 3 from J, leaving 24 bases between them. The CDR3 runs 17 residues. CDR1 is MNHNS and CDR2 is SASEGT in the germline V gene. The CDR3 nucleotides read TGTGCCAGCAGGGAGGCGGATCGGGGGTTAACGTACTACGAGCAGTACTTC. It translates to CASREADRGLTYYEQYF.

The rearrangement links TRBV20-1 to TRBJ2-7; 8 positions agree with TRBD2. This CDR3 has 13 amino acids. CDR1 and CDR2 (germline): DFQATT, SNEGSKA (reference sequence). V lost 5 bases, J lost 3 bases, and 6 bases stayed unmatched. The CDR3 sequence is CSASGGGGYEQYF. CDR3 DNA: TGCAGTGCTTCGGGGGGGGGTGGCTACGAGCAGTACTTC.

The DNA for the CDR3 is TGTGCCAGCAGTCCACGGGAGCTTAGCTCTGGGGCCAACGTCCTGACTTTC. Protein: CASSPRELSSGANVLTF. The gene calls are TRBV27 and TRBJ2-6; perhaps TRBD2 as D (6 bases). Germline CDR1 is MNHEY and CDR2 is SMNVEV (reference sequence). This CDR3 comprises 17 residues. V lost 5 bases to trimming and J lost 0 bases, with 14 bases between them.

In this sample, this clonotype turned up a few times. V and J are TRBV29-1 and TRBJ2-7, with 7 positions matching TRBD1. The CDR3 totals 13 residues. From germline, CDR1 is SQVTM and CDR2 ANQGSEA. J lost 2 bases, V lost 4 bases, and 5 bases had no gene match. CDR3 nucleotide sequence: TGCAGCGTTGCCGAGCAGGGGGCCTACGAGCAGTACTTC. Translated, it gives CSVAEQGAYEQYF.

This clonotype is a singleton in its sample. V and J are TRBV27 and TRBJ1-5; D uncertain. V lost 6 bases and J lost 2, with 14 bases in between. The CDR3 runs to 15 residues. Germline lookup yields CDR1 MNHEY and CDR2 SMNVEV (reference sequence). CDR3 loop: CASRDLGSGNQPQHF. The CDR3 DNA is TGTGCCAGCAGGGACCTTGGGTCTGGCAATCAGCCCCAGCATTTT.